The sequence of this TCR beta chain was determined in a study of cytomegalovirus exposure and HLA in healthy donors (dated by TCRdb to 2016 to 2017). Context from the whole study: The 666 repertoires of the first cohort and the 95 to 150 validation repertoires were produced on the same platform, according to a later analysis. Along with the approximately 700-subject first cohort, a separate validation cohort of over 90 different subjects was used. The study aimed to test whether signatures of past pathogen exposure could be identified by cataloging public T cell receptors. To predict cytomegalovirus infection status, the study brought together high-throughput TCR immunosequencing, statistical association of individual TCRs with disease status, and machine learning. The research as a whole found: In vitro tests confirmed that three of the cytomegalovirus-associated TCR beta chains recognize cytomegalovirus antigens. In both the original and validation cohorts, the classifier was reported to diagnose cytomegalovirus status with high specificity and sensitivity. All 120 or so repertoires were used to score co-occurrence in the validation cohort in a later analysis, because that analysis had no HLA typing for the cohort. The authors suggested that the approach could potentially be generalized to other disease states and immunological phenotypes. While some public TCRs were present in many individuals, most TCR sequences turned up only very rarely across donors. A later analysis found that TCRs clustered in the first cohort also tended to co-occur in the 120 validation repertoires, with 90% to 95% of cluster scores above 0. The study listed around 160 TCR beta chains as associated with cytomegalovirus.

Regarding this clone: The clone's antigen remains unknown. No base-level quality is on record; no much larger clone is a single base apart.

From cysteine to phenylalanine, the CDR3 is 16 amino acids long. CDR3 DNA only is kept here, 48 bases in frame from base 1. Via the germline V gene (reference sequence), CDR1 is LNHDA and CDR2 SQIVND. V and J are trimmed by 3 bases and 0 bases, and the gene matches miss 8 bases of the junction. The library was produced with the immunoSEQ multiplex PCR assay. In the authors' own workflow: To diagnose cytomegalovirus status from the catalog of TCR beta chain sequences, a statistical classification framework was built. TCRdb holds this immuneACCESS table with in-frame rearrangements only. Some clones are missing; in checked studies, unresolved V genes explain under half, and the rest has no known cause. The V and J calls and clone size were taken over from that table, and D and trimming were inferred from the DNA. The sample contains approximately 97,000 clones, roughly 94% of them found a single time. The ten top clones hold 0.89% of the sample.

Separate from the approximately 670-subject first cohort, the validation cohort of about 120 subjects was the group to which the donors belonged. This sequence uses TRBV19 and TRBJ2-7; a stretch of 7 junction bases matches TRBD1. Sequences were obtained from PBMCs. The source is a woman in her late teens or twenties in good health and CMV-seronegative. The DNA sequence follows: TGTGCCAGTAGTATCGGGGTGACAGGGAGCTCCTACGAGCAGTACTTC. Translated, this is CASSIGVTGSSYEQYF.